The present T cell receptor (beta chain) was sequenced within a study of blood T cell repertoires in COVID-19 (TCRdb year 2020). With regard to the full study: Samples covering the acute and convalescent phases of COVID-19 were provided by collaborators in the United States, Italy and Spain. The repertoires were made available in a free public database intended to serve as a resource for research on the immune response to SARS-CoV-2. The material from the prospective study consisted of cDNA or gDNA derived from T cells, B-cell-depleted T cells, or PBMCs. Subjects who had been exposed to COVID-19, were actively infected with it, or had recovered from it provided the deeply sampled blood TCRbeta repertoires that made up the dataset. Samples came from the ongoing ImmuneRACE study (first 160 participants) plus 1,254 subjects from 6 global collaborators. Nearly every sample came with metadata listing a de-identified subject ID, COVID-19 status, age in years and sex. Where HLA class I and class II types were available, the types were taken from metadata supplied by the sample provider, not from assay-based typing. Results and caveats for the whole study, not just this receptor: How much clinical and demographic metadata was included differed by source and by participant, and the metadata was provided uncurated.

Enrolling through a virtual design, the prospective study's participants ranged in age from roughly 18 to 100 years and lived across roughly 24 United States geographic areas. In the prospective study, participants were assigned to cohorts based on the clinical history participants reported in a screening survey and a study questionnaire. Each participant in the prospective study had whole blood, serum and a nasopharyngeal or oropharyngeal swab collected by mobile phlebotomists. Prospective study participants could optionally give additional blood draws and questionnaires over an approximately 2-month period. Blood samples from the prospective study were shipped frozen or at room temperature prior to DNA extraction. The germline V gene specifies LGHNA as CDR1 and YSLEER as CDR2. CDR3 length: 16 amino acids, cysteine to phenylalanine. The read is trimmed to its CDR3 DNA, 48 bases read in frame from base 1. A distance of 16 bases separates the germline ends of V and J, which lose 0 bases and 8 bases respectively.

TCRbeta CDR3 regions were amplified from genomic DNA using the immunoSEQ Assay, a bias-controlled multiplex PCR. The authors' pipeline ran thus. The number of nucleated cells in each sample was estimated from the amplification of reference gene primers within the assay. To quantify the absolute abundance of each unique TCRbeta CDR3 rearrangement, sequence reads were collapsed and filtered. Productive Simpson clonality was computed per sample as the square root of Simpson's diversity index over productive rearrangements. In its TCRdb copy, this immuneACCESS table keeps in-frame sequences only and misses some clones. Where compared with another copy, unresolved V genes explain less than half of these, and the others have no known cause. V and J calls and clone size are as listed in that table; D and trimming were resolved from the DNA. The sample contains 400,000 to 550,000 clones, roughly 85% of them found a single time. The ten largest make up approximately 2% of the sample.

Comments on this clone: What this receptor recognizes is not known. Within one base of it there is no much larger clone, and no base qualities were kept.

The source of this sequence is a woman aged 18-29 years with acute COVID-19. The source material was PBMCs or T cells enriched from blood (not recorded which). Rearrangement joined TRBV4-3 to TRBJ1-4; TRBD1 is possibly the D segment (6 matching bases). The sequenced DNA is TGCGCCAGCAGCCAAGATTCGGCAGGGGAGTCAGAAAAACTGTTTTTT. This sequence encodes CASSQDSAGESEKLFF.